This TCR beta chain was retrieved from a study of T cells in Graves' hyperthyroidism and ophthalmopathy. The source material, RNA transcripts, was used to amplify TCR beta CDR3 regions. HTBI primers were employed in a first-round RT-PCR of the TCR CDR3. TCRdb re-called the multiplex PCR reads with MiXCR, one entry per CDR3 protein. The sample shows approximately 320,000 distinct CDR3 sequences, 16% of them seen only once. This clonotype came up a few times. The CDR3 has 13 residues. The germline V gene has CDR1 SNHLY and CDR2 FYNNEI. V shed 11 bases and J shed 4 bases, with 12 bases lying between them.

This TCR was recovered from a man aged 25 to 40 with Graves' hyperthyroidism. The sample was blood. The genes are TRBV2 and TRBJ2-6, with a weak D call TRBD2 (6 bases). This CDR3 is CASTGEGANVLTF. In nucleotides, the CDR3 is TGTGCCTCGACGGGGGAGGGGGCCAACGTCCTGACTTTC.